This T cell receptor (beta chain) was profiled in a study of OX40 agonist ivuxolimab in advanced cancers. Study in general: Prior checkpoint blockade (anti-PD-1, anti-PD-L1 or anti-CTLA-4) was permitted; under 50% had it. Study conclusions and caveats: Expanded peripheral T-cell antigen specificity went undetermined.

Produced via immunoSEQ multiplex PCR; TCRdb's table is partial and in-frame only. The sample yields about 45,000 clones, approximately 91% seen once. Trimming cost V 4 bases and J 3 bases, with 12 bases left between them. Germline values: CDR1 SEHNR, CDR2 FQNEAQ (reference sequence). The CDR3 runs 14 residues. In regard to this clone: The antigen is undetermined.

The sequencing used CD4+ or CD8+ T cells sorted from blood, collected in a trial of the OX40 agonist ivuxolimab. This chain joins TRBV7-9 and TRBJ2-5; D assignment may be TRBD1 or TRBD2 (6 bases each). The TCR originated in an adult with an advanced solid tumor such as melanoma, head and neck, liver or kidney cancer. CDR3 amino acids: CASSSPGEEETQYF. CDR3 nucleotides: TGTGCCAGCAGCTCCCCAGGGGAGGAAGAGACCCAGTACTTC.